This paragraph covers one T cell receptor beta chain sequence. Its antigen is as yet unknown. Losses at the gene ends were 1 base for V and 7 bases for J; bases not matched to a gene: 9. CDR3 length: 16 residues. Per germline, CDR1 SGHTA and CDR2 FQGNSA. The sample comes from a study of T cell responses to AZD1222 COVID-19 vaccine. Findings of the study overall: The CD4 TCRs associated with vaccination extended across spike and predominated at 160-218 and 743-854. Compared with day 0, the breadth and depth of the Spike-specific TCR repertoire rose significantly after two doses of AZD1222.

Assay used: immunoSEQ multiplex PCR; TCRdb lists only in-frame clones, some missing. The sample has approximately 70,000 clones, around 82% seen once. Sequences were derived from peripheral blood, sampled 28 days after the second AZD1222 dose. The J gene is TRBJ2-3, the V gene TRBV7-2, with TRBD2 identical over 9 bases. The receptor comes from an adult who received the AZD1222 COVID-19 vaccine. The CDR3 loop is CASSLEPAGGQNTQYF. The CDR3 DNA follows: TGTGCCAGCAGCTTAGAGCCTGCGGGAGGGCAAAATACGCAGTATTTT.